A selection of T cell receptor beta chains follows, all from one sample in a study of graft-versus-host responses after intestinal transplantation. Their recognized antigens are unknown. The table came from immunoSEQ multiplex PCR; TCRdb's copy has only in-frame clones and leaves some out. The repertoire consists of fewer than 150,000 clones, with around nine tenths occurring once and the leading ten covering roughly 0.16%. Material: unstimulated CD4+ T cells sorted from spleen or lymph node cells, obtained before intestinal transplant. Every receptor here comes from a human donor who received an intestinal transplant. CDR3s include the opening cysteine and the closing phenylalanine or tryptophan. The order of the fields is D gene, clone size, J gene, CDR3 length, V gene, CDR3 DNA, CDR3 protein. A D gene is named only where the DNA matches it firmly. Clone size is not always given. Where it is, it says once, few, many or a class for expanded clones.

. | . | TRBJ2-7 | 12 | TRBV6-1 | TGTGCCAGCAATCGGGTAGACCGAGAGCAGTACTTC | CASNRVDREQYF
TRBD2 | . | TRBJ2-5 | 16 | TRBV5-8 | TGTGCCAGCAGACTTCCGCGGGAGGGTATTGGAGAGACCCAGTACTTC | CASRLPREGIGETQYF
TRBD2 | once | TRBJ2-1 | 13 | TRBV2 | TGTGCCAGCAGTGAGGCGGGGGGCCTTGAGCAGTTCTTC | CASSEAGGLEQFF
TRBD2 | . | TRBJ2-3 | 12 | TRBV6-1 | TGTGCCAGCAGTTCGGGGGGAGATACGCAGTATTTT | CASSSGGDTQYF
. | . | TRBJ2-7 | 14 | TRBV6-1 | TGTGCCAGCAGGCCCACCTGGACCGCCTACGAGCAGTACTTC | CASRPTWTAYEQYF
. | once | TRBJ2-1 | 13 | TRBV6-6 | TGTGCCAGCAGTTTGGGTCAGCTATCAGGGCAGTTCTTC | CASSLGQLSGQFF
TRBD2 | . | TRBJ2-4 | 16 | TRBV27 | TGTGCCAGCAGTTTATCGGGGGGGATCTCCAAAAACATTCAGTACTTC | CASSLSGGISKNIQYF
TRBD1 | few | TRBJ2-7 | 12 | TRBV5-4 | TGTGCCAGCAGCCCGGACAGGGCACAGGAGTACTTC | CASSPDRAQEYF
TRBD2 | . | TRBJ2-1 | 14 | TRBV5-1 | TGCGCCAGCAGCACCCGAACTAGCGGGGGGGAGCAGTTCTTC | CASSTRTSGGEQFF
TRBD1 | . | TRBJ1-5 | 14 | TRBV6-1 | TGTGCCAGCAGACTAACAGGGGGCAATCAGCCCCAGCATTTT | CASRLTGGNQPQHF
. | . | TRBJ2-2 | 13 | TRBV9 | TGTGCCAGCAGCCCCCGGTGGTCCGGGGAGCTGTTTTTT | CASSPRWSGELFF
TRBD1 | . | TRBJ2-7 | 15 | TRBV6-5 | TGTGCCAGCAGACCCGGGACAGGGGGTCCCTACGAGCAGTACTTC | CASRPGTGGPYEQYF
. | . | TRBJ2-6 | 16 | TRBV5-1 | TGCGCCAGCAGCTTGGACTCGGGGAGTGGGGCCAACGTCCTGACTTTC | CASSLDSGSGANVLTF
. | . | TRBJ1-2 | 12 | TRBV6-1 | TGTGCCAGCAGTGAAAGGGGCTATGGCTACACCTTC | CASSERGYGYTF
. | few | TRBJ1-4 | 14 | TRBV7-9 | TGTGCCAGCAGCTTAGATGGGCAGGGTGAAAAACTGTTTTTT | CASSLDGQGEKLFF
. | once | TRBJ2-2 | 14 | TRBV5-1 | TGCGCCAGCAGCACCAACTGGGGGGCCGGGGAGCTGTTTTTT | CASSTNWGAGELFF
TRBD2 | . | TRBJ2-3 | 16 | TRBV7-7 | TGTGCCAGCAGCCCGGGACTAGCGGGGGGTTGGGATACGCAGTATTTT | CASSPGLAGGWDTQYF
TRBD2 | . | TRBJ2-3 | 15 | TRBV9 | TGTGCCAGCAGCGTATTCGGGGGGGCGGAAGATACGCAGTATTTT | CASSVFGGAEDTQYF
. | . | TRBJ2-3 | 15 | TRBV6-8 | TGTGCCAGCAGTTGGAGGGCGCTCGTAACAGATACGCAGTATTTT | CASSWRALVTDTQYF
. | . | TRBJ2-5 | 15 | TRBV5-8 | TGTGCCAGCAGCAGGGGGTTCTCTTACCAAGAGACCCAGTACTTC | CASSRGFSYQETQYF
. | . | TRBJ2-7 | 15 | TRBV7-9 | TGTGCCAGCAGCCGGTACCGGGACAAGATTTACGAGCAGTACTTC | CASSRYRDKIYEQYF
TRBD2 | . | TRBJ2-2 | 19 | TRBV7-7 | TGTGCCAGCAGCTTAGCTCTGGGACTAGCGGGGGAGTCCACCGGGGAGCTGTTTTTT | CASSLALGLAGESTGELFF
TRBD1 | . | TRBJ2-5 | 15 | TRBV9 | TGTGCCAGCAGCGTTGGGACAGGGGTCTTAGAGACCCAGTACTTC | CASSVGTGVLETQYF
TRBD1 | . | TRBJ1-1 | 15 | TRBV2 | TGTGCCAGCAGAAACAGACAGGGGCGGAACACTGAAGCTTTCTTT | CASRNRQGRNTEAFF
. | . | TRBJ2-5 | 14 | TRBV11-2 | TGTGCCAGCAGCTTAGGGGGCAGTCAAGAGACCCAGTACTTC | CASSLGGSQETQYF
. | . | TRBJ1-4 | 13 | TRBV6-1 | TGTGCCAGCGCCGCCAGTTTTAATGAAAAACTGTTTTTT | CASAASFNEKLFF
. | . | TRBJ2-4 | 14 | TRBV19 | TGTGCCAGTAGTTCCGGACCCAACGTCAAAACCCTATACTTC | CASSSGPNVKTLYF
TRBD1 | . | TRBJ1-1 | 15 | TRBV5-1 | TGCGCCAGCCGACCCGGGCAGGGGGCGAACACTGAAGCTTTCTTT | CASRPGQGANTEAFF
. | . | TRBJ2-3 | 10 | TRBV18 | TGTGCCAGCTCCGTAGATACGCAGTATTTT | CASSVDTQYF
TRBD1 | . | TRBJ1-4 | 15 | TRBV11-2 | TGTGCCAGCAGCTTTCGGGACAGGGAGAACGAAAAACTGTTTTTT | CASSFRDRENEKLFF
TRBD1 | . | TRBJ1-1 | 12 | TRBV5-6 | TGTGCCAGCAGCCGCCGACAGGGTGAAGCTTTCTTT | CASSRRQGEAFF
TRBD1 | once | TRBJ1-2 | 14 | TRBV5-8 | TGTGCCAGCAGCGTCCGGGACAGGTCCTATGGCTACACCTTC | CASSVRDRSYGYTF
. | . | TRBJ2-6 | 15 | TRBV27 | TGTGCCAGCAGGACAGGGAGGTTGGGGGCCAACGTCCTGACTTTC | CASRTGRLGANVLTF
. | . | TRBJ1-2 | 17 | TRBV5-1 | TGCGCCAGCAGCTCAGACAGAAACCAAAACCCTAACTATGGCTACACCTTC | CASSSDRNQNPNYGYTF
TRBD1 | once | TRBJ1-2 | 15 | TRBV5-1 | TGCGCCAGCAGCTCTACAGACGGGACAGACTATGGCTACACCTTC | CASSSTDGTDYGYTF
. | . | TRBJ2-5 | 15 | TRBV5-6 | TGTGCCAGCAGCTTGGGAATCGCTGGCTGGGAGACCCAGTACTTC | CASSLGIAGWETQYF
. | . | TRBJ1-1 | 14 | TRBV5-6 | TGTGCCAGCAGCCTGGGTGGGTTTCTCACTGAAGCTTTCTTT | CASSLGGFLTEAFF
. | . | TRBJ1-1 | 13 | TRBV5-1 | TGCGCCAGCAGCTTTCAGGGGAACACTGAAGCTTTCTTT | CASSFQGNTEAFF
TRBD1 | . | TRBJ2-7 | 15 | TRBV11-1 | TGTGCCAGCAGCTTATTCCCGGGACAGGGCTACGAGCAGTACTTC | CASSLFPGQGYEQYF
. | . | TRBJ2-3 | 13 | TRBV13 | TGTGCCAGCAGCTTAGGTTGGACAGATACGCAGTATTTT | CASSLGWTDTQYF
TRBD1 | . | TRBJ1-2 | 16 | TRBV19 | TGTGCCAGTAGCCCGGGACAGGGGGCGCTTGCTTCGGGCTACACCTTC | CASSPGQGALASGYTF
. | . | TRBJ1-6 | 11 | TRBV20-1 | TGCAGTGCTAATAAGGAGAAAGGTCCCCACTTT | CSANKEKGPHF
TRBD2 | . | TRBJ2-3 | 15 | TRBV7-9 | TGTGCCAGCAGCACACGGACTAGCGGGGGATATACGCAGTATTTT | CASSTRTSGGYTQYF
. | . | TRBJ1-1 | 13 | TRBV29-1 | TGCAGCGTTGTGGGGTATAGGAACACTGAAGCTTTCTTT | CSVVGYRNTEAFF
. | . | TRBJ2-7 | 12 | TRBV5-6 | TGTGCCAGCGGTACGGGGTCCTACGAGCAGTACTTC | CASGTGSYEQYF
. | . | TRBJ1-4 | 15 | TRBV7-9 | TGTGCCAGCAGCTTAGAGTTGAGAATAGGAGAAAAACTGTTTTTT | CASSLELRIGEKLFF
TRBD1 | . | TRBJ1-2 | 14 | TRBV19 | TGTGCCAGTAGTATGCAGGGGGAAAACTATGGCCACACCTTC | CASSMQGENYGHTF
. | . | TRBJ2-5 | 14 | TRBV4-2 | TGTGCCAGCAGCCAAGATAAGTTACAAGAGACCCAGTACTTC | CASSQDKLQETQYF
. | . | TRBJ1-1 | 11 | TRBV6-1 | TGTGCGGGAGGCAGGAACACTGAAGCTTTCTTT | CAGGRNTEAFF
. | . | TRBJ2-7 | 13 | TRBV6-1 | TGTGCCAGTGGTGAAGGGGCCTCCTACGAGCAGTACTTC | CASGEGASYEQYF
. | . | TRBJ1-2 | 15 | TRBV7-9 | TGTGCCAGCAGCTTCCGGGTCAGCCGTAACTATGGCTACACCTTC | CASSFRVSRNYGYTF
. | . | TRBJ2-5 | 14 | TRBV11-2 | TGTGCCAGCAGCTCAGTGTACAGCACAGAGACCCAGTACTTC | CASSSVYSTETQYF
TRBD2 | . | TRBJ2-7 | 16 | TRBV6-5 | TGTGCCAGCAGTTACTCGCCTCCGGGACTAGCTTACGAGCAGTACTTC | CASSYSPPGLAYEQYF
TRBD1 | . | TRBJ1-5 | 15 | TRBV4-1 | TGCGCCAGCAGCCAAGGGACAGGTTCCAATCAGCCCCAGCATTTT | CASSQGTGSNQPQHF
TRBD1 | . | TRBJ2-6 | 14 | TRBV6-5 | TGTGCCAGCATGAGGGGGCCTGGGGCCAACGTCCTGACTTTC | CASMRGPGANVLTF